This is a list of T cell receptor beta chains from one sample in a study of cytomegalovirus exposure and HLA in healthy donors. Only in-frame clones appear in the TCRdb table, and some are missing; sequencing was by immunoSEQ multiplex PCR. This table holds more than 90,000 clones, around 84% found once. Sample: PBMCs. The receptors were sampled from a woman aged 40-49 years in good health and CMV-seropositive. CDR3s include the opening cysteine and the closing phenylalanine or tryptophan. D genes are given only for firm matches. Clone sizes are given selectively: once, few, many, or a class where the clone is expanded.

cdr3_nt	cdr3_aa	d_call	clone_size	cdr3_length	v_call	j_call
TGCGCCAGCAGCTTGGAGGGGGCCGGGTATGGAAACATTCAGTACTTC	CASSLEGAGYGNIQYF	TRBD1	few	16	TRBV5-1	TRBJ2-4
TGTGCCAGCAGTTCGTTGACAGTCTTAGCTAACTATGGCTACACCTTC	CASSSLTVLANYGYTF	.	.	16	TRBV28	TRBJ1-2
TGTGCCAGCAGTGACGTGTGGCCAGATCAAGAGACCCAGTACTTC	CASSDVWPDQETQYF	.	.	15	TRBV2	TRBJ2-5
TGTGCCAGCAGTGAACTTACGGGTAATCAGCCCCAGCATTTT	CASSELTGNQPQHF	.	.	14	TRBV2	TRBJ1-5
TGTGCCAGCAGCGACGGACAGGGGGCGGGAGGCTACACCTTC	CASSDGQGAGGYTF	TRBD1	.	14	TRBV5-4	TRBJ1-2
TGTGCCAGCAGCGCGGACAGGGGACAAGAGACCCAGTACTTC	CASSADRGQETQYF	TRBD1	few	14	TRBV5-4	TRBJ2-5
TGTGCCAGCGAAGATCCGGGACAGGCAACCTACGAGCAGTACTTC	CASEDPGQATYEQYF	TRBD1	.	15	TRBV28	TRBJ2-7
TGTGCCAGCAGTTTAACTAGCGGGAGGAGCACAGATACGCAGTATTTT	CASSLTSGRSTDTQYF	TRBD2	.	16	TRBV2	TRBJ2-3
TGTGCCAGCAGCTCCCAGGGGGAGAGCTATGGCTACACCTTC	CASSSQGESYGYTF	TRBD1	.	14	TRBV7-2	TRBJ1-2
TGTGCCAGCAGCTTACACGGGATTCTAGCGGGATCCTTAGATACGCAGTATTTT	CASSLHGILAGSLDTQYF	TRBD2	.	18	TRBV7-9	TRBJ2-3
TGTGCCAGCAGCACCACGGGCGGGAGGGCTCGAGAGCAGTTCTTC	CASSTTGGRAREQFF	TRBD2	few	15	TRBV6-5	TRBJ2-1
TGTGCCAGCAGTGAAACCGGGACACCGAACACCGGGGAGCTGTTTTTT	CASSETGTPNTGELFF	.	.	16	TRBV6-1	TRBJ2-2
TGTGCCAGCAGCGTAGAGTGGGGAGGCTCCGAGCAGTACTTC	CASSVEWGGSEQYF	.	.	14	TRBV9	TRBJ2-7
TGTGCCAGCAGCCCCGGCCAAGGGACTAGTGGCCACAATGAGCAGTTCTTC	CASSPGQGTSGHNEQFF	TRBD2	.	17	TRBV14	TRBJ2-1
TGTGCCAGCAGTGAGGGAGGTCTCGTCGATGAGCAGTTCTTC	CASSEGGLVDEQFF	.	once	14	TRBV2	TRBJ2-1
TGTGCCAGCAGCGTGTTAGGGACTAAACAAGAGACCCAGTACTTC	CASSVLGTKQETQYF	TRBD2	few	15	TRBV6-8	TRBJ2-5
TGTGCCAGCAGTGTGGGACTAGCGGGAGCCTACGAGCAGTACTTC	CASSVGLAGAYEQYF	TRBD2	.	15	TRBV6-4	TRBJ2-7
TGTGCCTGGAGTGTACGGGGGAACACTGAAGCTTTCTTT	CAWSVRGNTEAFF	.	few	13	TRBV30	TRBJ1-1
TGTGCCAGCTCACCTCCCGGCAGGGTGCATTACGAGCAGTACTTC	CASSPPGRVHYEQYF	.	.	15	TRBV18	TRBJ2-7
TGTGCCAGCAGACCTCTAGCGGGAGAAGAGACCCAGTACTTC	CASRPLAGEETQYF	TRBD2	.	14	TRBV6-5	TRBJ2-5
TGCGCCAGCAGCCGAGGGACAGGGAACACTGAAGCTTTCTTT	CASSRGTGNTEAFF	TRBD1	.	14	TRBV5-1	TRBJ1-1
TGTGCCAGCAGCCCTTTAGCGGGAGTAAGCTCTCCAAAGTTCTTC	CASSPLAGVSSPKFF	TRBD2	.	15	TRBV7-2	TRBJ2-1
TGTGCCAGCACCCTGGGACTAGCGGGAGTTGAGACCCAGTACTTC	CASTLGLAGVETQYF	TRBD2	.	15	TRBV2	TRBJ2-5
TGTGCCAGCAGTTTAAGACAGGGCCCAGATACGCAGTATTTT	CASSLRQGPDTQYF	TRBD1	.	14	TRBV28	TRBJ2-3
TGCGCCAGCAGCTTCGGAGGTGGGAACACTGAAGCTTTCTTT	CASSFGGGNTEAFF	.	.	14	TRBV5-1	TRBJ1-1
TGCGCCAGCAGCTTGGAGGCAGGGGTTAACACAGATACGCAGTATTTT	CASSLEAGVNTDTQYF	.	once	16	TRBV5-1	TRBJ2-3
TGTGCCAGCAGCACAGACAGGGGCAGAGAGCTGTCCTTC	CASSTDRGRELSF	TRBD1	.	13	TRBV7-3	TRBJ1-2